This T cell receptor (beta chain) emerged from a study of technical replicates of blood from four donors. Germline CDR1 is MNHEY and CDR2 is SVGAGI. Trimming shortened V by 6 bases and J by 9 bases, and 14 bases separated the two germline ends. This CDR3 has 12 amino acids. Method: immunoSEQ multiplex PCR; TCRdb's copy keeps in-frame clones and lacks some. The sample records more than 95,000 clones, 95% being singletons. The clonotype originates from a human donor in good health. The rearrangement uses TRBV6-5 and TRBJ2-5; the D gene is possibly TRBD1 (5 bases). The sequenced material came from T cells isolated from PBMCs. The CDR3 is CASSSTVGAQYF. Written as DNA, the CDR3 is TGTGCCAGCAGCTCGACAGTTGGGGCCCAGTACTTC.